This T cell receptor beta chain was identified in a study of blood T cell repertoires in COVID-19. TCRdb's copy holds only in-frame clones and misses some; the assay was immunoSEQ multiplex PCR. The sample consists of hundreds of thousands of clones, more than 75% of them appearing once. CDR1 is WNHNN and CDR2 is SYGVQD in the germline V gene (reference sequence). Trimming removed 6 bases from V and 9 bases from J, with 24 bases in between. The CDR3 covers 17 residues. Donors in Cohort 3 counted as recovered after two negative PCRs, clearance, or symptom resolution. This receptor was identified in a man aged 25 to 40 who had recovered from COVID-19. The chain recombines TRBV10-1 with TRBJ2-6, with D possibly matching TRBD2 (6 bases). Sequencing was carried out using PBMCs or T cells enriched from blood (not recorded which). The CDR3 sequence is CASRVSLLGTFHNVLTF. As DNA, the CDR3 is TGCGCCAGCAGGGTGTCCCTTCTCGGGACTTTCCACAACGTCCTGACTTTC.